This entry concerns a single TCR beta chain. This record belongs to a study of human T cells and chemical hapten exposure. Whole-study context: Mostly female patients had alopecia areata, totalis or universalis.

Documented time point: pre-sensitization, week 0. The sample's treatment: therapeutic diphenylcyclopropenone sensitization with weekly scalp DPC. Germline CDR1 reads MNHNS; CDR2 reads SASEGT. Trimming left V 7 bases short and J 3 bases short, with 9 bases between. The CDR3 length is 13 residues. TCRdb passed the RACE reads through MiXCR, listing each CDR3 protein once. The sample includes some 360,000 distinct CDR3 sequences, roughly 4.6% seen only once; the top ten take around 2.6%. The sample was whole blood, taken in connection with sensitization to the hapten diphenylcyclopropenone (DPC). This chain connects TRBV6-1 to TRBJ1-4; D is unresolved. The source is a woman between 45 and 65 years old with alopecia areata. Some clones in this sample may be carry-over from other donors' samples. Here the CDR3 DNA reads TGTGCCAGCACTGAGAAATCTAATGAAAAACTGTTTTTT. Its translation is CASTEKSNEKLFF.